Each of the 14 T cell receptor beta chains below was sequenced from the same sample in a study of cytomegalovirus exposure and HLA in healthy donors. Vbeta (60) and Jbeta (13) primers were used in the PCR. Some clones are missing from TCRdb's copy, which holds only in-frame ones; the method was immunoSEQ multiplex PCR. Of approximately 150,000 clones listed, 83% are singletons. Material for sequencing was PBMCs. The source is a man aged 45 to 65 in good health and CMV-seropositive.

The chain employs TRBV28 and TRBJ2-7, with 9 bases identical to TRBD1. Germline lookup yields CDR1 MDHEN and CDR2 SYDVKM. V shed 1 base and J 2 bases; nucleotides not matched to a gene: 0. The CDR3 spans 14 residues. The CDR3 DNA reads as TGTGCCAGCAGTTTATACAGGGGGCCCTACGAGCAGTACTTC. This encodes CASSLYRGPYEQYF. The entire variable domain, with the rest obtained from reference TRBV28 and TRBJ2-7, is as follows: DVKVTQSSRYLVKRTGEKVFLECVQDMDHENMFWYRQDPGLGLRLIYFSYDVKMKEKGDIPEGYSVSREKKERFSLILESASTNQTSMYLCASSLYRGPYEQYFGPGTRLTVT.

This sequence joins TRBV19 and TRBJ2-3; D may be TRBD1 (6 bases). The length of the CDR3 is 14 residues. Trimming took 3 bases from V and 6 from J, leaving 13 bases between them. The germline gives CDR1 LNHDA, CDR2 SQIVND (reference sequence). The CDR3 sequence is CASSMQGLADTQYF. CDR3 sequence (DNA): TGTGCCAGTAGTATGCAGGGGTTGGCGGATACGCAGTATTTT. Full variable domain (outside the CDR3, taken from reference TRBV19 and TRBJ2-3): DGGITQSPKYLFRKEGQNVTLSCEQNLNHDAMYWYRQDPGQGLRLIYYSQIVNDFQKGDIAEGYSVSREKKESFPLTVTSAQKNPTAFYLCASSMQGLADTQYFGPGTRLTVL.

The chain couples TRBV15 to TRBJ2-5; 9 bases line up with TRBD2. The germline CDR1 and CDR2 sequences are LNHNV and YYDKDF (reference sequence). V dropped 3 bases and J dropped 0; count of bases not matched to a gene: 11. This CDR3 comprises 18 residues. The CDR3 coding sequence is TGTGCCACCAGCAGGGGGGCTGGAAGCGGGGGGTACCAAGAGACCCAGTACTTC. Translating gives CATSRGAGSGGYQETQYF.

This chain links TRBV4-1 with TRBJ2-7; 8 positions match TRBD1. The CDR3 is made up of 14 amino acids. CDR1 is MGHRA, CDR2 YSYEKL, per germline. The ends lost 1 base at V and 2 bases at J; junction bases unmatched: 1. The CDR3 sequence: CASSQGTGPYEQYF. The CDR3 DNA is TGCGCCAGCAGCCAAGGGACAGGGCCCTACGAGCAGTACTTC.

The chain has TRBV5-4 and TRBJ1-2; D is unclear. V was cut by 0 bases and J by 7 bases, with 13 bases left in between. CDR1 and CDR2 from the germline V gene are SGHNT and YYREEE (reference sequence). The length of the CDR3 is 14 residues. The CDR3 loop reads CASSLVADSIGYTF. The CDR3 DNA reads TGTGCCAGCAGCTTGGTGGCGGACTCTATTGGCTACACCTTC.

The gene calls are TRBV5-1 and TRBJ2-5, with D perhaps matching TRBD1 (6 bases). The J call may be in error: the DNA end matches TRBJ2-7 better. CDR3 length: 12 amino acids. Germline V gene data show CDR1 as SGHRS and CDR2 as YFSETQ. The CDR3 loop reads CASSLQGYEQYF. In DNA, the CDR3 is TGCGCCAGCAGCTTACAGGGCTACGAGCAGTACTTC.

V and J are TRBV19 and TRBJ1-4, with a tentative D call TRBD1 (5 bases). The CDR3 spans 15 residues. V was clipped by 5 bases and J by 0 bases, with 10 bases between them. CDR1 LNHDA and CDR2 SQIVND come from the germline V gene (reference sequence). CDR3 DNA sequence: TGTGCCAGTAGTTACCGACAGACAACTAATGAAAAACTGTTTTTT. Amino acid sequence: CASSYRQTTNEKLFF.

CDR3 DNA sequence: TGTGCCAGCAGCCAAGGATTTTCGTGGACAGGGGCCCAAACTTCCTACGAGCAGTACTTC. Translating gives CASSQGFSWTGAQTSYEQYF. V gene TRBV4-2 combines with J gene TRBJ2-7, with 9 bases aligning to TRBD1. V was pared by 1 base and J by 1 base, with 17 bases of the junction left unmatched. The germline CDR1 and CDR2 sequences are LGHNA and YNFKEQ. The CDR3 loop spans 20 amino acids.

This chain connects TRBV28 to TRBJ1-5, with TRBD1 matching 10 bases. Per germline, CDR1 MDHEN and CDR2 SYDVKM. V trimming: 4 bases; J trimming: 0 bases; junction bases outside the gene matches: 6. This CDR3 has 17 residues. This CDR3 is CASSSGTGVDSNQPQHF. CDR3 coding DNA: TGTGCCAGCAGTTCAGGGACAGGGGTTGATAGCAATCAGCCCCAGCATTTT. Full variable domain (outside the CDR3, taken from reference TRBV28 and TRBJ1-5): DVKVTQSSRYLVKRTGEKVFLECVQDMDHENMFWYRQDPGLGLRLIYFSYDVKMKEKGDIPEGYSVSREKKERFSLILESASTNQTSMYLCASSSGTGVDSNQPQHFGDGTRLSIL.

This clone was recorded only once. The sample contains more than one DNA sequence encoding this CDR3. The V call is TRBV5-6, the J call TRBJ1-5, with TRBD1 identical over 9 bases. V gave up 5 bases and J gave up 1 base; unmatched junction bases: 4. Germline loops: CDR1 SGHDT, CDR2 YYEEEE. The length of the CDR3 is 15 residues. CDR3 nucleotides: TGTGCCAGCAGTTCCGGGACAGGGAGCAATCAGCCCCAGCATTTT. Translated: CASSSGTGSNQPQHF.

The chain combines TRBV5-1 with TRBJ1-1, with TRBD1 matching over 7 bases. Per the germline V gene, CDR1 is SGHRS and CDR2 is YFSETQ. V lost 0 bases to trimming and J lost 0 bases; unmatched junction nucleotides: 5. The CDR3 contains 16 residues. The CDR3 DNA follows: TGCGCCAGCAGCTTGGACAGGGGCATCATGAACACTGAAGCTTTCTTT. Protein product: CASSLDRGIMNTEAFF.

This clone has a handful of counts. The CDR3: CASSQTTGPNTEAFF. CDR3 in DNA: TGCGCCAGCAGCCAAACGACAGGCCCGAACACTGAAGCTTTCTTT. The chain has TRBV4-3 and TRBJ1-1, with D tentatively TRBD1 (6 bases). Germline-derived CDR1 and CDR2 are LGHNA and YSLEER. V was pared by 2 bases and J by 1 base, with 11 bases between. The CDR3 extends over 15 amino acids.

This clone was found once. Other DNA sequences in this specimen translate into the identical CDR3. CDR3 protein: CASSVGQGDYGYTF. DNA for the CDR3: TGTGCCAGCAGCGTAGGACAGGGCGACTATGGCTACACCTTC. The V gene is TRBV9, the J gene TRBJ1-2; the match to TRBD1 covers 7 bases. CDR1 and CDR2 (germline): SGDLS, YYNGEE. V was pared by 0 bases and J by 3 bases, with 2 bases of the junction left unmatched. The CDR3 totals 14 residues. The variable domain in full, with the rest retrieved from reference TRBV9 and TRBJ1-2, is DSGVTQTPKHLITATGQRVTLRCSPRSGDLSVYWYQQSLDQGLQFLIQYYNGEERAKGNILERFSAQQFPDLHSELNLSSLELGDSALYFCASSVGQGDYGYTFGSGTRLTVV.

V is TRBV5-1 and J is TRBJ1-6; perhaps TRBD1 as D (5 bases). The CDR3 runs to 16 residues. Looked up from germline, CDR1 is SGHRS and CDR2 is YFSETQ. Trimming left V 0 bases short and J 10 bases short, with 17 bases between. CDR3 sequence: CASSLEIGAAGSPLHF. CDR3 coding DNA: TGCGCCAGCAGCTTGGAGATCGGGGCCGCGGGGTCACCCCTCCACTTT.